The 23 T cell receptor beta chains reported below all come from one sample, sequenced in a study of T cell responses to AZD1222 COVID-19 vaccine (dated by TCRdb to the early 2020s). Libraries were constructed by the immunoSEQ multiplex PCR assay. Sourced from immuneACCESS, this table was stored by TCRdb with only in-frame sequences that have V and J called. A share of the clones is absent; for the studies checked, an unresolved V gene accounts for under half, and the remainder has no known explanation. The table for this sample lists 95,000 or so clones; nearly 90% of them were counted only once. The ten top clones hold roughly 2.8% of the sample. What the time point label conveys for this sample: baseline before first vaccination. This specimen consisted of peripheral blood, obtained on day 0 of AZD1222 vaccination. These receptors came from an adult in good health.

For this clone: The junction and the germline gene differ at one end; a read error may be behind it. The CDR3 nucleotides read TGTGCCAGCAGCTTAGCGCTCCGGGCTGAAGCTTTCTTT. It specifies CASSLALRAEAFF. This sequence joins TRBV12-3 or TRBV12-4 and TRBJ1-1; unclear D gene. There are 13 residues in the CDR3.

This chain connects TRBV5-1 to TRBJ1-6; D remains ambiguous. The length of the CDR3 is 15 residues. Germline CDR1 SGHRS, CDR2 YFSETQ. Trimming removed 4 bases at V and 4 bases at J, with 12 bases between. CDR3 DNA: TGCGCCAGCAGCGCGACGGACCCTTATAATTCACCCCTCCACTTT. Protein product: CASSATDPYNSPLHF.

This rearrangement joins TRBV7-9 to TRBJ1-3, with D perhaps TRBD1 (5 bases). Germline values: CDR1 SEHNR, CDR2 FQNEAQ (reference sequence). The CDR3 has 15 amino acids. V lost 3 bases to trimming and J lost 4 bases, with 13 bases between them. The chain's CDR3 is CASSLGGDKGNTIYF. The CDR3 nucleotides are TGTGCCAGCAGCTTGGGAGGGGATAAGGGAAACACCATATATTTT. Full variable domain (missing parts from reference TRBV7-9 and TRBJ1-3): DTGVSQNPRHKITKRGQNVTFRCDPISEHNRLYWYRQTLGQGPEFLTYFQNEAQLEKSRLLSDRFSAERPKGSFSTLEIQRTEQGDSAMYLCASSLGGDKGNTIYFGEGSWLTVV.

This clone was observed once. The CDR3 nucleotides are TGTGCCAGCAGTCTCAGACAGAGCTATGGCTACACCTTC. This codes for CASSLRQSYGYTF. The V gene is TRBV25-1, the J gene TRBJ1-2, with a weak D call TRBD1 (5 bases). CDR1 and CDR2 from the germline V gene are MGHDK and SYGVNS. Trimming took off 5 bases at V and 4 bases at J, with 11 bases between the two ends. The CDR3 spans 13 residues.

The chain is built from TRBV11-2 and TRBJ2-7, with D maybe TRBD2 (5 bases). This CDR3 is 13 amino acids long. Germline CDR1 and CDR2: SGHAT and FQNNGV. V was shortened by 5 bases and J by 3 bases, with 11 bases between the two germline ends. Here the CDR3 reads CASSGLTRYEQYF. For the CDR3, the DNA is TGTGCCAGCAGCGGACTCACCCGCTACGAGCAGTACTTC.

This clone was detected only once. This chain links TRBV5-1 with TRBJ2-2; D perhaps matches TRBD1 (6 bases). This CDR3 spans 16 amino acids. V was pared by 5 bases and J by 2 bases, with 16 bases between. Per the germline V gene, CDR1 is SGHRS and CDR2 is YFSETQ. The CDR3 region is CASSIHPDSNTGELFF. In DNA form, the CDR3 reads TGCGCCAGCAGTATCCACCCGGACAGTAACACCGGGGAGCTGTTTTTT.

V gene TRBV6-2 or TRBV6-3 combines with J gene TRBJ2-3; D is perhaps TRBD1 (5 bases). This CDR3 has 15 amino acids. Germline V gene sequence: CDR1 MNHEY, CDR2 SVGEGT. V lost 6 bases to trimming and J lost 6 bases, with 19 bases between them. The chain's CDR3 is CASSGWGLMRDTQYF. CDR3 nucleotides: TGTGCCAGCAGCGGTTGGGGCCTCATGAGGGATACGCAGTATTTT.

V and J are TRBV5-4 and TRBJ1-1; 7 nucleotides align to TRBD1. Germline CDR1 SGHNT, CDR2 YYREEE (reference sequence). With 4 bases clipped from V and 3 bases from J, the junction kept 6 bases outside the gene matches. This CDR3 comprises 14 residues. CDR3 protein: CASSPPQGYTEAFF. CDR3 bases: TGTGCCAGCAGCCCACCACAGGGGTACACTGAAGCTTTCTTT. The whole variable domain, filled in from reference TRBV5-4 and TRBJ1-1, reads ETGVTQSPTHLIKTRGQQVTLRCSSQSGHNTVSWYQQALGQGPQFIFQYYREEENGRGNFPPRFSGLQFPNYSSELNVNALELDDSALYLCASSPPQGYTEAFFGQGTRLTVV.

J is TRBJ2-1 and V is TRBV29-1; 8 bases fit TRBD1. The CDR3 runs 14 residues. CDR1 SQVTM and CDR2 ANQGSEA come from the germline V gene. The V segment lost 2 bases and the J segment 5 bases; nucleotides outside the gene matches: 5. The CDR3 region is CSVELGTGNNEQFF. DNA for the CDR3: TGCAGCGTTGAACTCGGGACAGGTAACAATGAGCAGTTCTTC.

The J gene is TRBJ1-6, the V gene TRBV12-3 or TRBV12-4, with 7 bases aligning to TRBD1. The CDR3 spans 13 residues. With 3 bases clipped from V and 13 bases from J, the junction kept 6 bases outside the gene matches. The CDR3, as DNA: TGTGCCAGCAGTTTCCGACAGGGATCCCCCCTCCACTTT. This translates into CASSFRQGSPLHF.

Points on this clone: The same CDR3 can be traced to other DNA sequences in this sample. The chain couples TRBV27 to TRBJ2-3, with D unresolved. V lost 3 bases, J lost 0 bases, and 4 bases lay in between. This CDR3 comprises 13 residues. The V gene's germline CDR1 is MNHEY and CDR2 SMNVEV (reference sequence). The CDR3: CASSLGSTDTQYF. CDR3 bases: TGTGCCAGCAGTTTGGGCAGCACAGATACGCAGTATTTT.

This chain uses TRBV6-5 with TRBJ1-4; D is perhaps TRBD1 (5 bases). CDR3 length equals 14 residues. Trimming took 4 bases from V and 7 from J, leaving 13 bases between them. From germline, CDR1 is MNHEY and CDR2 SVGAGI. CDR3 nucleotides: TGTGCCAGCAGTTTATACCGGGACGGTGAAAAACTGTTTTTT. It encodes CASSLYRDGEKLFF.

This chain uses TRBV28 with TRBJ1-1, with D tentatively TRBD1 (5 bases). Trimming left V 5 bases short and J 4 bases short, with 8 bases between. Germline lookup yields CDR1 MDHEN and CDR2 SYDVKM. The CDR3 extends over 12 amino acids. CDR3 coding DNA: TGTGCCAGCAGTCTAGACAGCACTGAAGCTTTCTTT. This codes for CASSLDSTEAFF. The full variable domain, with the rest looked up from reference TRBV28 and TRBJ1-1, is DVKVTQSSRYLVKRTGEKVFLECVQDMDHENMFWYRQDPGLGLRLIYFSYDVKMKEKGDIPEGYSVSREKKERFSLILESASTNQTSMYLCASSLDSTEAFFGQGTRLTVV.

The CDR3 DNA reads TGTGCCAGCAGTTTTCTTGCAGGGGCGCAGACAGATACGCAGTATTTT. It translates to CASSFLAGAQTDTQYF. The J gene is TRBJ2-3, the V gene TRBV28; TRBD1 is a possible D gene (6 bases). CDR1 is MDHEN, CDR2 SYDVKM, per germline. V shed 3 bases and J shed 3 bases, with 16 bases lying between them. CDR3 length: 16 amino acids.

The genes are TRBV28 and TRBJ1-5; 7 nucleotides agree with TRBD1. Germline lookup yields CDR1 MDHEN and CDR2 SYDVKM. This CDR3 is 15 amino acids long. Germline trimming cut 5 bases from V and 5 bases from J; bases unmatched to any gene: 9. The DNA of the CDR3 is TGTGCCAGCAGTCCCGTTGGACAGGTGGATCAGCCCCAGCATTTT. Its protein product is CASSPVGQVDQPQHF. Looking up the rest from reference TRBV28 and TRBJ1-5 gives the full variable domain: DVKVTQSSRYLVKRTGEKVFLECVQDMDHENMFWYRQDPGLGLRLIYFSYDVKMKEKGDIPEGYSVSREKKERFSLILESASTNQTSMYLCASSPVGQVDQPQHFGDGTRLSIL.

This clone was found once. J is TRBJ2-2 and V is TRBV5-1; no clear D gene. Trimming shortened V by 0 bases and J by 4 bases, and 7 bases separated the two germline ends. CDR3 length equals 14 residues. The germline CDR1 and CDR2 sequences are SGHRS and YFSETQ. The CDR3 loop reads CASSLEAVTGELFF. The CDR3 DNA follows: TGCGCCAGCAGCTTGGAGGCGGTCACCGGGGAGCTGTTTTTT. Based on the CDR3 plus reference TRBV5-1 and TRBJ2-2, the full variable domain is KAGVTQTPRYLIKTRGQQVTLSCSPISGHRSVSWYQQTPGQGLQFLFEYFSETQRNKGNFPGRFSGRQFSNSRSEMNVSTLELGDSALYLCASSLEAVTGELFFGEGSRLTVL.

This clone has a single count. The rearrangement uses TRBV6-1 and TRBJ1-5; weak D call: TRBD1 (6 bases). Per the germline V gene, CDR1 is MNHNS and CDR2 is SASEGT. Between the trimmed V and J ends, which lost 5 bases and 4 bases, there was a span of 12 bases. The CDR3 sequence is 14 residues long. The CDR3 protein is CASSKGHMNQPQHF. CDR3 nucleotides: TGTGCCAGCAGTAAGGGACATATGAATCAGCCCCAGCATTTT.

The gene calls are TRBV3-1 (or the pseudogene TRBV3-2) and TRBJ1-4; D remains ambiguous. The CDR3 is 16 amino acids. Trimming cost V 8 bases and J 0 bases, with 16 bases left between them. Germline V CDR1 and CDR2: LGHDT, YNNKEL (reference sequence). CDR3 bases: TGTGCCAGCTGTAGGCAGTACAATGCAACTAATGAAAAACTGTTTTTT. This sequence encodes CASCRQYNATNEKLFF.

This chain uses TRBV5-1 with TRBJ2-5; 7 positions agree with TRBD2. CDR3 size: 16 residues. Looked up from germline, CDR1 is SGHRS and CDR2 is YFSETQ. Trimming cost V 0 bases and J 5 bases; bases outside gene matches: 10. The CDR3 DNA reads TGCGCCAGCAGCTTGGGTTTTGCACGCGGGGGTGAGACCCAGTACTTC. This codes for CASSLGFARGGETQYF.

This rearrangement joins TRBV5-4 to TRBJ1-2; possible D gene TRBD1, 5 bases. CDR1 and CDR2 (germline): SGHNT, YYREEE (reference sequence). The germline V and J ends were trimmed by 4 bases and 4 bases, with 11 bases remaining between them. The CDR3 length is 13 residues. CDR3 sequence: CASSLGEGYGYTF. As DNA, the CDR3 is TGTGCCAGCAGCCTAGGGGAGGGCTATGGCTACACCTTC.

This chain connects TRBV2 to TRBJ2-2; TRBD2 aligns across 13 bases. This CDR3 contains 15 residues. The J segment lost 4 bases and the V segment lost 4 bases, leaving 0 bases of the junction unmatched. Germline V gives CDR1 SNHLY, CDR2 FYNNEI. The CDR3: CASSGLAGGTGELFF. CDR3 nucleotide sequence: TGTGCCAGCAGTGGACTAGCGGGGGGCACCGGGGAGCTGTTTTTT.

The chain couples TRBV21-1 to TRBJ1-6; TRBD1, the D gene given by the table, was not confirmed from the DNA. TRBV21-1 is deemed a pseudogene. This CDR3 contains 15 residues. The chain's CDR3 is CASSKGRGLVSPLHF. The CDR3 nucleotides are TGTGCCAGCAGCAAAGGAAGGGGGCTGGTTTCACCCCTCCACTTT.

This clone was detected only once. The genes are TRBV5-6 and TRBJ1-5; 7 nucleotides align to TRBD1. Germline CDR1 and CDR2: SGHDT and YYEEEE. V gave up 2 bases and J gave up 8 bases; unmatched junction bases: 4. CDR3 length equals 13 residues. CDR3 nucleotides: TGTGCCAGCAGCTTAGGAGGGGGCGAGCCCCAGCATTTT. This sequence encodes CASSLGGGEPQHF.